This T cell receptor (beta chain) was captured by sequencing in a study of CD8 T cells in ankylosing spondylitis. Overall study results and limits: Disease-linked clones bore a CD8+ phenotype and were relatively rare in peripheral blood. Matched ankylosing spondylitis synovial fluid reportedly showed significant enrichment of disease-linked clones. Reactive arthritis synovial fluid and blood previously showed some of these motif variants. Characteristic of ankylosing spondylitis blood, it appeared, was a TCR beta motif comprising about eight highly homologous variants.

Notes on this clonotype: The antigen is undetermined.

Each TCR beta library was made by quantitative 5'-RACE that incorporated molecular barcodes. TCRdb re-called the 5' RACE reads through MiXCR, storing one row per CDR3 protein. Of 200,000 to 250,000 distinct CDR3 sequences listed, more than 5.5% are singletons. The V gene lost 4 bases and the J gene lost 4 bases, with 14 bases spanning the gap. The length of the CDR3 is 14 residues. CDR1 MDHEN and CDR2 SYDVKM come from the germline V gene. This chain connects TRBV28 to TRBJ2-7; a possible D gene is TRBD2 (7 bases). Sequenced: blood, either unsorted or a sorted T cell fraction (not recorded which). This TCR was sampled from a male donor with ankylosing spondylitis. The CDR3 sequence is CASSSEGGGYEQYF. The CDR3 DNA sequence: TGTGCCAGCAGTTCGGAAGGGGGGGGGTACGAGCAGTACTTC.